The following is a T cell receptor (beta chain) sequence with its context. The data were obtained in a study of blood T cell repertoires in COVID-19. About the study: Sites in the United States, Italy and Spain provided acute and convalescent COVID-19 samples. From T cells, B-cell-depleted T cells, or PBMCs came the material, which was cDNA or gDNA.

V shed 6 bases and J shed 0 bases, with 15 bases lying between them. Germline-derived CDR1 and CDR2 are SGHRS and YFSETQ. The CDR3 spans 16 residues. The authors' processing: Amplifying reference gene primers gave estimates of nucleated cell counts. Produced via immunoSEQ multiplex PCR; TCRdb's table is partial and in-frame only. That table is the source of V, J and clone size, and D and trimming were worked out from the DNA. The table has under 95,000 clones, 80% to 90% seen once. This TCR came from a human donor in a cohort sampled during active COVID-19. The gene calls are TRBV5-1 and TRBJ2-2; maybe TRBD1 (5 bases). What was sequenced was peripheral blood. The CDR3 sequence: CASISFPGTNTGELFF. CDR3 DNA sequence: TGCGCCAGCATCAGCTTCCCAGGGACGAACACCGGGGAGCTGTTTTTT. The whole variable domain, filled in from reference TRBV5-1 and TRBJ2-2, reads KAGVTQTPRYLIKTRGQQVTLSCSPISGHRSVSWYQQTPGQGLQFLFEYFSETQRNKGNFPGRFSGRQFSNSRSEMNVSTLELGDSALYLCASISFPGTNTGELFFGEGSRLTVL.